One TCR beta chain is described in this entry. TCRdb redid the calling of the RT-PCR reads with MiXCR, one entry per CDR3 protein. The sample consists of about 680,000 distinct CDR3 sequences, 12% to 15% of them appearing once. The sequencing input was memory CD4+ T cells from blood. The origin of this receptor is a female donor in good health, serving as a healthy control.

The CDR3 bases are TGTGCCACCAGCAGAGGGTCGGAGTTTTCCACCGGGGAGCTGTTTTTT. This sequence encodes CATSRGSEFSTGELFF. The rearrangement uses TRBV15 and TRBJ2-2; no clear D gene. Trimming left V 1 base short and J 4 bases short, with 13 bases between. The CDR3 is 16 residues long. Germline CDR1 and CDR2: LNHNV and YYDKDF (reference sequence).